Included here is one T cell receptor (beta chain) sequence, with context. The protocol was immunoSEQ multiplex PCR, while the TCRdb copy is restricted to in-frame clones and leaves out a portion. The table shows approximately 23,000 clones, with around 67% occurring only once. This CDR3 comprises 13 residues. Trimming took off 2 bases at V and 1 base at J, with 5 bases between the two ends. CDR1 MNHNS and CDR2 SASEGT come from the germline V gene. The sample belongs to a study of chemoradiotherapy in HPV16-positive cancers. The sequence came from a human donor with HPV-associated anogenital cancer. Sampling was performed from a patient who underwent chemoradiotherapy. V is TRBV6-1 and J is TRBJ1-1, with D uncertain. The DNA of the CDR3 is TGTGCCAGCAGTGAACATCAGAACACTGAAGCTTTCTTT. Protein product: CASSEHQNTEAFF.